This TCR beta chain was sequenced during a study of shared clonotypes between healthy human individuals. Germline CDR1 MNHEY, CDR2 SVGAGI. V lost 6 bases and J lost 1, with 15 bases in between. This CDR3 is built from 15 residues. Sequencing used immunoSEQ multiplex PCR; TCRdb keeps in-frame clones, though not all of them. The table has roughly 2,300,000 clones, 85% to 95% seen once. Source material: naive CD4+ T cells from PBMCs. The subset is: CD45RA+ positively selected. The clonotype comes from a man aged 18 to 29 in good health. Some clones in this sample may be carry-over from other donors' samples. V gene TRBV6-5 combines with J gene TRBJ1-1, with D possibly being TRBD1 (6 bases). The DNA for the CDR3 is TGTGCCAGCAGCCGGGGTGGAGGGGGGAACACTGAAGCTTTCTTT. Residues: CASSRGGGGNTEAFF.